The T cell receptor beta chain under discussion was sequenced for a study of shared clonotypes between healthy human individuals. Study findings and constraints: Several donors had around 5% of their naive CD4 clonotypes in common. The study sampled only blood, and tissue repertoires likely differ.

CD45RO-negative CD8 cells positively selected for CCR7 made up the naive population, which excluded terminally differentiated effector memory CD45RA+ cells. As to this clone: The antigen is undetermined.

Trimming stripped 1 base from V and 8 bases from J, with 9 bases between. The CDR3 runs 13 residues. Looked up from germline, CDR1 is SGHAT and CDR2 is FQNNGV. This table comes from immunoSEQ multiplex PCR, and its TCRdb copy is limited to in-frame clones, with some not included. Of about 2 million clones in the sample, about 95% were seen once. Material for sequencing was naive CD8+ T cells sorted from blood. The genes are TRBV11-2 and TRBJ2-1, with D hard to call. The sequence derives from a man aged 18 to 30 in good health. CDR3 in amino acids: CASSLAIGDEQFF. CDR3 nucleotides: TGTGCCAGCAGCTTAGCAATCGGCGATGAGCAGTTCTTC.